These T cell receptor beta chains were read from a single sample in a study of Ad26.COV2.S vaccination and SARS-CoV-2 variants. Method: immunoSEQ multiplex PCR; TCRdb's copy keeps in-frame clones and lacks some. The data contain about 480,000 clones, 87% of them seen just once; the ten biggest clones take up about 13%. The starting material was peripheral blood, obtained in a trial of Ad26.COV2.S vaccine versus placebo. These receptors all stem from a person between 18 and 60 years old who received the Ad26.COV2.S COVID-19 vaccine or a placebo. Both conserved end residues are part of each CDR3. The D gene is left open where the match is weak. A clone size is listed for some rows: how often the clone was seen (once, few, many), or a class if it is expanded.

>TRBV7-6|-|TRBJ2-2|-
TGTGCCAGCAGCTTGACGCCGGGAGCAAACACCGGGGAGCTGTTTTTT
CASSLTPGANTGELFF
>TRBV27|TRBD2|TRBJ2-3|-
TGTGCCAGCAGTTTCAAAGCGGGAGGCTACACAGATACGCAGTATTTT
CASSFKAGGYTDTQYF
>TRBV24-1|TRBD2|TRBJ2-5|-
TGTGCCACCAGTGCACTAGCGGGAGGACAAGAGACCCAGTACTTC
CATSALAGGQETQYF
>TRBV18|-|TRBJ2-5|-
TGTGCCAGCTCACCAGTTGCAGGGAACCTGAGGGAGACCCAGTACTTC
CASSPVAGNLRETQYF
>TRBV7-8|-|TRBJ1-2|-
TGTGCCAGCAGTACAGACGGGGACCTCTATGGCTACACCTTC
CASSTDGDLYGYTF
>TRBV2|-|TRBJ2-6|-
TGTGCCAGCAAATCTAGGGATTCTGGGGCCAACGTCCTGACTTTC
CASKSRDSGANVLTF
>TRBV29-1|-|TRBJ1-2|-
TGCAGCGTTGAGGGGGACGGCTACACCTTC
CSVEGDGYTF
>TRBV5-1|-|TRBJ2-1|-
TGCGCCAGCAGCTTCGGGGCCGGGAGCTCCTACAATGAGCAGTTCTTC
CASSFGAGSSYNEQFF
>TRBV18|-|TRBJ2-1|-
TGTGCCAGCTCACCGGGGGGTAGCTCCTACAATGAGCAGTTCTTC
CASSPGGSSYNEQFF
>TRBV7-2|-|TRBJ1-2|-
TGTGCCAGCAGTCTAGACCTGGGCTATGGCTACACCTTC
CASSLDLGYGYTF
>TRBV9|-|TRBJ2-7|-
TGTGCCAGCAGCGTAGACTCACAGGGCCCCCACTACGAGCAGTACTTC
CASSVDSQGPHYEQYF
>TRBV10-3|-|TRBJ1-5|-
TGTGCCATCTGGGGGGGGGTTAGCAATCAGCCCCAGCATTTT
CAIWGGVSNQPQHF
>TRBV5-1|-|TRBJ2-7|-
TGCGCCAGCAGCAGGAGAGGGGGAGGGAACGAGCAGTACTTC
CASSRRGGGNEQYF
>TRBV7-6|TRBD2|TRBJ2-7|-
TGTGCCAGCAGCTTAGCGGGAGGGCCCTACGAGCAGTACTTC
CASSLAGGPYEQYF
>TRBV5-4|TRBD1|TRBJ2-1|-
TGTGCCAGCAGCCATCAACAGACAGGGAGCAATGAGCAGTTCTTC
CASSHQQTGSNEQFF
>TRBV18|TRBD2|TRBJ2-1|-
TGTGCCAGCTCACCGTCGGGACTAGTGGCGGCGGATGAGCAGTTCTTC
CASSPSGLVAADEQFF
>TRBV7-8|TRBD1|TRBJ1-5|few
TGTGCCAGCAGCGTGAATCAGGGGGCGGGTCAGCCCCAGCATTTT
CASSVNQGAGQPQHF
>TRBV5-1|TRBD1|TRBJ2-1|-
TGCGCCAGCAGTTTCACAGGGGGACTTGAGCAGTTCTTC
CASSFTGGLEQFF
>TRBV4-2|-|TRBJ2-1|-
TGTGCCAGCAGCCAAGTTTCTAGGGGTGAGCAGTTCTTC
CASSQVSRGEQFF
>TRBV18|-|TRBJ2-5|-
TGTGCCAGCTCACCGACTTTCGGAGAGACCCAGTACTTC
CASSPTFGETQYF
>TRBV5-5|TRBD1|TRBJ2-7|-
TGTGCCAGCAGCTTAACGGGACAGAGCTCCTACGAGCAGTACTTC
CASSLTGQSSYEQYF
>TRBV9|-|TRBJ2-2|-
TGTGCCAGCAGCGCGACCAGGGGCACCGGGGAGCTGTTTTTT
CASSATRGTGELFF
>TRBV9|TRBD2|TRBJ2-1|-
TGTGCCAGCAGCGAAGCGGGGTACTCCTACAATGAGCAGTTCTTC
CASSEAGYSYNEQFF
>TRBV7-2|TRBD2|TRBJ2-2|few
TGTGCCAGCAAATCTACGGTCACGGGACTAGGGGCGAACACCGGGGAGCTGTTTTTT
CASKSTVTGLGANTGELFF
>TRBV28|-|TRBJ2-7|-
TGTGCCAGCAGTTTATCGGGCAGGTCCTACGAGCAGTACTTC
CASSLSGRSYEQYF
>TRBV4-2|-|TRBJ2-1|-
TGTGCCAGCAGCCAAGAGTCAGGGGCTAGGTTTAAGCAGTTCTTC
CASSQESGARFKQFF
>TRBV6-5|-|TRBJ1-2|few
TGTGCCAGCGCCGACAGCTTCTATGGCTACACCTTC
CASADSFYGYTF
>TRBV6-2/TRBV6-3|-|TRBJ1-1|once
TGTGCCAGCAGTTACACCAGGGGCGATGAAGCTTTCTTT
CASSYTRGDEAFF
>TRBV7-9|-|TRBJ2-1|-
TGTGCCAGCAGCCCCCGAGGACGGCCTTACAATGAGCAGTTCTTC
CASSPRGRPYNEQFF
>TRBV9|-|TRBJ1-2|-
TGTGCCAGCAGCGTAGAGGGAAGAATGCGGGGCGGTAACTATGGCTACACCTTC
CASSVEGRMRGGNYGYTF
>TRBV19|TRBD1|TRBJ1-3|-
TGTGCCAGCTGGGACAGCCGAGTCTCTGGAAACACCATATATTTT
CASWDSRVSGNTIYF
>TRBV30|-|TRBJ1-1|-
TGTGCCTGGAGTGTACGGGTTGGCGCCATCCTCACTGAAGCTTTCTTT
CAWSVRVGAILTEAFF
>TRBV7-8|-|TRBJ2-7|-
TGTGCCAGCAGCTTCGGGGCAGAATCCTACGAGCAGTACTTC
CASSFGAESYEQYF
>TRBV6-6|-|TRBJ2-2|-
TGTGCCAGCAGCCGCACTGCGGTCCTAAACACCGGGGAGCTGTTTTTT
CASSRTAVLNTGELFF
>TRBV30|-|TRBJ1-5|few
TGTGCCCTTGGACAGTCAGAAGGTCAGCCCCAGCATTTT
CALGQSEGQPQHF
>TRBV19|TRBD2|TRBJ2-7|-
TGTGCCAGTAGTATCCCGGGACTAAACTACGAGCAGTACTTC
CASSIPGLNYEQYF
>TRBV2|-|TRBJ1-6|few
TGTGCCAGCCTATCAACTACTGAACCCGGGGCCCGAGGAGGCTTT
CASLSTTEPGARGGF